The entry below describes one TCR beta chain. V was trimmed by 0 bases and J by 9 bases, leaving 14 bases between them. Germline-derived CDR1 and CDR2 are LNHDA and SQIVND (reference sequence). The CDR3 is made up of 14 amino acids. The entry originates in a study of blood T cell repertoires in COVID-19. Across the whole study: The origin of the acute and convalescent COVID-19 samples was the United States, Italy and Spain.

Original analysis: Nucleated cell number was recorded as an estimate derived from reference gene primer amplification. Here immunoSEQ multiplex PCR was the method, and the copy in TCRdb shows in-frame clones only, minus some. V and J calls and clone size are those listed in that table; D and trimming were worked out from the DNA. The sample contains 60,000 to 70,000 clones, around 87% of which appear only once. The sequencing sample was made of peripheral blood. The sequence derives from a woman between 55 and 75 years old with acute or convalescent COVID-19. The V and J genes are TRBV19 and TRBJ1-2; a weak D match, TRBD1 (6 bases). The CDR3 coding sequence is TGTGCCAGTAGTATAGATCGTCCGGGACAAAGCTACACCTTC. Encoded protein: CASSIDRPGQSYTF.